These 21 T cell receptor beta chains share one sample of origin, sequenced in a study of T-cell reconstitution after alpha-beta-depleted transplantation in children. As it was prepared, the TCRbeta library received unique molecular identifiers. TCRdb re-called the PCR reads with MiXCR, one entry per CDR3 protein. Here the sample spans 670,000 or so distinct CDR3 sequences, over 10% being singletons. This material consisted of PBMCs, taken before TCRalphabeta/CD19-depleted stem cell transplant. The receptor source for this set is a girl aged 2 to 9 with congenital amegakaryocytic thrombocytopenia, due to receive a stem cell transplant.

This clonotype has a handful of counts. The gene calls are TRBV7-8 and TRBJ2-1; D may match TRBD1 or TRBD2 (5 bases each). Germline lookup yields CDR1 SGHVS and CDR2 FQNEAQ. V lost 2 bases and J lost 0, with 14 bases in between. The CDR3 runs to 17 residues. The DNA of the CDR3 is TGTGCCAGCAGCTTACCCCGGGACGCGAGCTCCTACAATGAGCAGTTCTTC. Translated, it gives CASSLPRDASSYNEQFF. The full variable domain, with the rest looked up from reference TRBV7-8 and TRBJ2-1, is GAGVSQSPRYKVAKRGQDVALRCDPISGHVSLFWYQQALGQGPEFLTYFQNEAQLDKSGLPSDRFFAERPEGSVSTLKIQRTQQEDSAVYLCASSLPRDASSYNEQFFGPGTRLTVL.

This clonotype was detected many times. The chain links TRBV5-1 to TRBJ2-3; 9 positions agree with TRBD1. The CDR3 loop spans 15 amino acids. Germline V gives CDR1 SGHRS, CDR2 YFSETQ. With 1 base clipped from V and 1 base from J, the junction kept 1 base outside the gene matches. CDR3 coding DNA: TGCGCCAGCAGCTTGACAGGGGGCCGCACAGATACGCAGTATTTT. Amino acid sequence: CASSLTGGRTDTQYF.

This clonotype was seen a handful of times. This chain links TRBV20-1 with TRBJ2-2; D unresolved. The V gene's germline CDR1 is DFQATT and CDR2 SNEGSKA (reference sequence). V lost 6 bases to trimming and J lost 4 bases, with 15 bases between them. CDR3 length: 14 amino acids. In DNA, the CDR3 is TGCAGTGCCCCCGGTGGAGTGGGCACCGGGGAGCTGTTTTTT. Amino acids: CSAPGGVGTGELFF.

This clonotype has a handful of counts. The chain joins TRBV29-1 to TRBJ2-7; possible D gene TRBD2, 6 bases. This CDR3 contains 15 residues. The germline V and J ends were trimmed by 2 bases and 4 bases, with 18 bases remaining between them. Germline V gene sequence: CDR1 SQVTM, CDR2 ANQGSEA. The CDR3 DNA reads TGCAGCGTTGAAAGATTAGCGGCATTGGGTTACGAGCAGTACTTC. This sequence encodes CSVERLAALGYEQYF.

The chain joins TRBV12-3 or TRBV12-4 to TRBJ2-5; 8 bases are shared with TRBD2. With V trimmed by 2 bases and J by 2 bases, 10 bases remained unmatched. The CDR3 loop spans 17 amino acids. The CDR3, as DNA: TGTGCCAGCAGTTTACCCCTAGCGGGTTCACCACAAGAGACCCAGTACTTC. It is translated as CASSLPLAGSPQETQYF.

This clonotype has a count of ten or more. The rearrangement joins TRBV28 to TRBJ2-7; 8 bases are shared with TRBD2. V shed 6 bases, J shed 1 base, and the junction held 8 bases outside the gene matches. CDR3 size: 15 residues. Germline V gene data show CDR1 as MDHEN and CDR2 as SYDVKM. CDR3 nucleotides: TGTGCCAGCAGATCCGGGACTAGTCCTTCCTACGAGCAGTACTTC. Translation: CASRSGTSPSYEQYF.

This clonotype turned up a few times. The chain carries TRBV27 and TRBJ2-7, with 10 bases fitting TRBD2. The germline V gene encodes CDR1 MNHEY and CDR2 SMNVEV (reference sequence). V was pared by 0 bases and J by 12 bases, with 5 bases of the junction left unmatched. The CDR3 has 13 amino acids. The CDR3: CASSLSEREGRYF. CDR3 coding DNA: TGTGCCAGCAGTTTATCGGAGCGGGAGGGTCGGTACTTC.

Comments on this clonotype: A much larger clonotype is one base distant, so this may be a read error. Here the CDR3 reads CASSQDPNTGELFF. CDR3 sequence (DNA): TGCGCCAGCAGCCAAGATCCGAACACCGGGGAGCTGTTTTTT. This sequence joins TRBV4-1 and TRBJ2-2; unclear D gene. Germline CDR1 is MGHRA and CDR2 is YSYEKL. The V gene lost 0 bases and the J gene lost 0 bases, with 2 bases spanning the gap. This CDR3 contains 14 residues.

This clonotype was picked up a small number of times. V gene TRBV7-9 combines with J gene TRBJ2-7; possibly TRBD2 for D (5 bases). Germline values: CDR1 SEHNR, CDR2 FQNEAQ (reference sequence). Trimming removed 5 bases from V and 7 bases from J, with 9 bases in between. CDR3 length: 11 residues. The CDR3 region has the DNA TGTGCCAGCAGCCACCGGGAAGAGCAGTACTTC. This gives the protein CASSHREEQYF.

The chain employs TRBV7-8 and TRBJ2-3, with TRBD2 matching 8 bases. The J segment lost 4 bases and the V segment lost 5 bases, leaving 14 bases of the junction unmatched. The CDR3 covers 17 residues. Germline CDR1 reads SGHVS; CDR2 reads FQNEAQ. CDR3 DNA: TGTGCCAGCAGCCTAATGGCGGGAGGCCCGATGGCAGATACGCAGTATTTT. It specifies CASSLMAGGPMADTQYF.

This clonotype was seen at least ten times. V is TRBV12-3 or TRBV12-4 and J is TRBJ2-3, with 9 bases fitting TRBD2. The CDR3 is 16 residues long. V was clipped by 5 bases and J by 3 bases; unmatched bases: 9. CDR3 sequence reads: CASSPRLAVKTDTQYF. DNA of the CDR3: TGTGCCAGCAGTCCGAGACTAGCGGTTAAGACAGATACGCAGTATTTT.

This clonotype occurred many times. The chain carries TRBV7-9 and TRBJ2-7; the D is unclear. V lost 2 bases to trimming and J lost 6 bases, with 8 bases between them. CDR3 length: 12 residues. Germline assignment: CDR1 SEHNR and CDR2 FQNEAQ (reference sequence). Here the CDR3 DNA reads TGTGCCAGCAGCTTATCCGGTTCCGAGCAGTACTTC. This gives the protein CASSLSGSEQYF.

J is TRBJ2-3 and V is TRBV11-2; D is undetermined. This CDR3 is built from 13 residues. V gave up 6 bases and J gave up 3 bases, with 10 bases separating them. Germline V gives CDR1 SGHAT, CDR2 FQNNGV. The CDR3 protein is CASRPAATDTQYF. CDR3 nucleotide sequence: TGTGCCAGCAGGCCTGCCGCAACAGATACGCAGTATTTT.

This chain connects TRBV20-1 to TRBJ2-7; TRBD1 or TRBD2 may be the D gene (5 bases each). The CDR3 is 13 residues long. V lost 5 bases and J 4 bases, leaving 15 bases between the germline ends. Germline CDR1 reads DFQATT; CDR2 reads SNEGSKA (reference sequence). The chain's CDR3 is CSAGTNDHYEQYF. In DNA form, the CDR3 reads TGCAGTGCTGGGACGAACGATCATTACGAGCAGTACTTC.

The rearrangement links TRBV20-1 to TRBJ2-2, with 9 bases fitting TRBD1. The germline V gene encodes CDR1 DFQATT and CDR2 SNEGSKA (reference sequence). Trimming at V came to 1 base and at J to 3 bases, leaving 9 bases not matched to a gene. The CDR3 extends over 17 amino acids. CDR3 sequence reads: CSARAYGTGTYTGELFF. CDR3 nucleotide sequence: TGCAGTGCTAGAGCCTACGGGACAGGGACCTACACCGGGGAGCTGTTTTTT.

This clonotype was seen many times. The chain uses TRBV28 and TRBJ1-4, with a weak D call TRBD1 (5 bases). Germline CDR1 MDHEN, CDR2 SYDVKM. The CDR3 is made up of 14 amino acids. Trimming cost V 1 base and J 7 bases, with 10 bases left between them. The CDR3 region is CASSLSGFAEKLFF. CDR3 sequence (DNA): TGTGCCAGCAGTTTATCAGGGTTTGCTGAAAAACTGTTTTTT.

This clonotype appeared many times. The V call is TRBV5-1, the J call TRBJ2-3; D might be TRBD1 or TRBD2, each matching 5 bases. Germline V gene data show CDR1 as SGHRS and CDR2 as YFSETQ. Trimming removed 4 bases at V and 4 bases at J, with 13 bases between. The CDR3 is 14 amino acids. The CDR3 reads CASSPRGDSDTQYF. The DNA of the CDR3 is TGCGCCAGCAGCCCACGGGGCGATTCAGATACGCAGTATTTT.

The chain uses TRBV7-2 and TRBJ2-3; 7 bases fit TRBD2. Trimming removed 5 bases from V and 10 bases from J; junction bases left unmatched: 3. This CDR3 is 11 amino acids long. Germline V CDR1 and CDR2: SGHTA, FQGNSA. The CDR3 DNA is TGTGCCAGCAGCGCGGGACTATCGCAGTATTTT. As protein: CASSAGLSQYF.

This clonotype has ten or more counts. The chain couples TRBV20-1 to TRBJ2-1; D unresolved. The CDR3 totals 13 residues. Germline V gives CDR1 DFQATT, CDR2 SNEGSKA (reference sequence). The V end was cut by 5 bases, the J end by 4 bases, with 12 bases between. This CDR3 is CSAPLDLYNEQFF. The CDR3 bases are TGCAGTGCTCCGCTGGACCTTTACAATGAGCAGTTCTTC.

This sequence joins TRBV29-1 and TRBJ2-2; no reliable D call. The CDR3 covers 16 residues. Trimming cost V 2 bases and J 2 bases, with 15 bases left between them. CDR1 SQVTM and CDR2 ANQGSEA come from the germline V gene. In DNA form, the CDR3 reads TGCAGCGTTGAACCCATCCCGGGTGGCAACACCGGGGAGCTGTTTTTT. Translating gives CSVEPIPGGNTGELFF.

There are a few counts of this clonotype. V gene TRBV20-1 combines with J gene TRBJ1-5; the D is unclear. This CDR3 comprises 12 residues. V gave up 3 bases and J gave up 11 bases, with 14 bases separating them. From germline, CDR1 is DFQATT and CDR2 SNEGSKA (reference sequence). CDR3 DNA sequence: TGCAGTGCTAGTCAAGGCAGTCGGTCCCAGCATTTT. Protein: CSASQGSRSQHF.